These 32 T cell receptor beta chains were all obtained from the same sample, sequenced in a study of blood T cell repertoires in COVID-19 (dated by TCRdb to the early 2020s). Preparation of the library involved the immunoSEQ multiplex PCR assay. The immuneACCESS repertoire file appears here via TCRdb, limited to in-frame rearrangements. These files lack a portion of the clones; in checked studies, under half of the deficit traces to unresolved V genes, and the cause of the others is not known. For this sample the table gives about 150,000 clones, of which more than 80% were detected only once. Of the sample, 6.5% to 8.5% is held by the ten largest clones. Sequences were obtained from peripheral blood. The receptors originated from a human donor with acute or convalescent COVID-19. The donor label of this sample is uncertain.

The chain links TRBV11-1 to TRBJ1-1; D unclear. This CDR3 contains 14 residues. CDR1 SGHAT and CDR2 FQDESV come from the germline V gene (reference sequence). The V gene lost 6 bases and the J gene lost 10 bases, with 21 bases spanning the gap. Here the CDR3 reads CASSSTPIASVAFF. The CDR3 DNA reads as TGTGCCAGCAGTTCCACCCCCATAGCGTCCGTAGCTTTCTTT.

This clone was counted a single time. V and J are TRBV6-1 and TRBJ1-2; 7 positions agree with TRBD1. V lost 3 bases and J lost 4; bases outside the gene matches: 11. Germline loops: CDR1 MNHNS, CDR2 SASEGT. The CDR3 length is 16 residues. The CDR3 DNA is TGTGCCAGCAGTGAGAATCCGGGACAGAAGAGCTATGGCTACACCTTC. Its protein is CASSENPGQKSYGYTF.

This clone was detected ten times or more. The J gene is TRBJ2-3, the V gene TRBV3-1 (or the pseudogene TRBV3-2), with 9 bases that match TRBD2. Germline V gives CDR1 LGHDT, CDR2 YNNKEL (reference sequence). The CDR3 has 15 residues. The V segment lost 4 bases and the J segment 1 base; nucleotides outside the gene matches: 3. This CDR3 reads CASSRRGGGTDTQYF. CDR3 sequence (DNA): TGTGCCAGCAGCCGGCGGGGGGGCGGCACAGATACGCAGTATTTT.

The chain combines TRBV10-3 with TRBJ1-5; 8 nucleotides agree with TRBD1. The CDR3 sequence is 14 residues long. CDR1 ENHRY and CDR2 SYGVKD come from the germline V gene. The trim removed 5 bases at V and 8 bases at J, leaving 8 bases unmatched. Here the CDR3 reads CAISPQGAGEPQHF. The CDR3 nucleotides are TGTGCCATCAGTCCTCAGGGGGCCGGGGAGCCCCAGCATTTT.

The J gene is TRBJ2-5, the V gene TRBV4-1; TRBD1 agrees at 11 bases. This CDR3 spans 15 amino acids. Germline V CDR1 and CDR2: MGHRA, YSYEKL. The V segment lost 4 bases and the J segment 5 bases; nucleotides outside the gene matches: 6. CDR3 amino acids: CASSLGQGAIETQYF. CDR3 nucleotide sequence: TGCGCCAGCAGCCTTGGACAGGGGGCGATTGAGACCCAGTACTTC.

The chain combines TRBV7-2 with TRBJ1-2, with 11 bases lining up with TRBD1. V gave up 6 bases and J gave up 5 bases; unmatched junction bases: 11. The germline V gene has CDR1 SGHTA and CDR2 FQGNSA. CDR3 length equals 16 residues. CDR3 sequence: CASSKGRGQGEYGYTF. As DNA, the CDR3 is TGTGCCAGCAGTAAGGGGAGGGGACAGGGGGAGTATGGCTACACCTTC.

The CDR3 sequence is CATSDTDTGGNQPQHF. The CDR3 nucleotides read TGTGCCACCAGTGATACGGACACGGGGGGCAATCAGCCCCAGCATTTT. V gene TRBV24-1 combines with J gene TRBJ1-5, with a tentative D call TRBD1 (5 bases). The germline gives CDR1 KGHDR, CDR2 SFDVKD. This CDR3 is built from 16 residues. V lost 3 bases, J lost 2 bases, and 13 bases lay in between.

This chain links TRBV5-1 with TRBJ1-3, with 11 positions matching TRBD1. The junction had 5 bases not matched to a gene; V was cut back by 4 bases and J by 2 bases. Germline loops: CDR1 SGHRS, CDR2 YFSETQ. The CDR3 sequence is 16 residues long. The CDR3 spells CASSNGQGATGNTIYF. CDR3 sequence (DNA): TGCGCCAGCAGCAATGGACAGGGGGCGACTGGAAACACCATATATTTT.

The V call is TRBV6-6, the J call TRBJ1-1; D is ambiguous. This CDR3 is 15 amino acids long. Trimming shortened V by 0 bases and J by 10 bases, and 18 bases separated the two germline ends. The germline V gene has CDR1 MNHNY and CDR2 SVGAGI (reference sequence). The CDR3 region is CASSYSEGPEGGAFF. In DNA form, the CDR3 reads TGTGCCAGCAGTTACTCGGAGGGTCCCGAGGGAGGAGCTTTCTTT.

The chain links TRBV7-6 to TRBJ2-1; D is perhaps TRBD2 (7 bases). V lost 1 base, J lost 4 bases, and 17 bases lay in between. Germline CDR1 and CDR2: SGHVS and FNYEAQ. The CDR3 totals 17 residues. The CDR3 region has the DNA TGTGCCAGCAGCTTAGGAGGGGGGGACCCTTTTTACAATGAGCAGTTCTTC. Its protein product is CASSLGGGDPFYNEQFF. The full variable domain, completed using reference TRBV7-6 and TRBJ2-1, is GAGVSQSPRYKVTKRGQDVALRCDPISGHVSLYWYRQALGQGPEFLTYFNYEAQQDKSGLPNDRFSAERPEGSISTLTIQRTEQRDSAMYRCASSLGGGDPFYNEQFFGPGTRLTVL.

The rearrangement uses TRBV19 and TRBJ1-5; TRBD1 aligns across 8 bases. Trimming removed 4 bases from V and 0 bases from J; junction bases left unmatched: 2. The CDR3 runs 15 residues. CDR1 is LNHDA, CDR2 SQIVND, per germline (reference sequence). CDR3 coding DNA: TGTGCCAGTAGTAGGGACAGGCCTAGCAATCAGCCCCAGCATTTT. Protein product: CASSRDRPSNQPQHF.

The CDR3 region has the DNA TGTGCCTCACGGTCGAGAGGGGGCCCCTACAATGAGCAGTTCTTC. Translated: CASRSRGGPYNEQFF. The chain combines TRBV30 with TRBJ2-1; TRBD1 matches at 7 bases. J gave up 2 bases and V 7 bases, and 11 bases lay outside the gene matches. The CDR3 length is 15 residues. Germline values: CDR1 GTSNPN, CDR2 SVGIG (reference sequence).

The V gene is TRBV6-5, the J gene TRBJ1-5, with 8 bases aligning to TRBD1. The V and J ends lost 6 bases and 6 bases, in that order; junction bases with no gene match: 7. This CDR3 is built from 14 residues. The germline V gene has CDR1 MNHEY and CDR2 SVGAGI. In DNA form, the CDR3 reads TGTGCCAGCAGCGAGACAGGGGTAACTCAGCCCCAGCATTTT. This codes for CASSETGVTQPQHF.

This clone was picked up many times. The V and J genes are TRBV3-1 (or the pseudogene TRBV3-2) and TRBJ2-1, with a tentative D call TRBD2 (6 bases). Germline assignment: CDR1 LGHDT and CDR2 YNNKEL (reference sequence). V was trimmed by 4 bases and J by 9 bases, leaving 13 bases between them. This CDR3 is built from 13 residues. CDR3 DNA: TGTGCCAGCAGCCCCCCGGCGGGGACTGAGCAGTTCTTC. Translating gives CASSPPAGTEQFF.

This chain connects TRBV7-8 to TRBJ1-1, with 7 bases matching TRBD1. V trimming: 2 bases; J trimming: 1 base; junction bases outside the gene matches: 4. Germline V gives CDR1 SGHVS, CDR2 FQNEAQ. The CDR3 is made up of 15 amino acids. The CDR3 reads CASSLFDRENTEAFF. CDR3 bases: TGTGCCAGCAGCTTATTCGACAGGGAGAACACTGAAGCTTTCTTT.

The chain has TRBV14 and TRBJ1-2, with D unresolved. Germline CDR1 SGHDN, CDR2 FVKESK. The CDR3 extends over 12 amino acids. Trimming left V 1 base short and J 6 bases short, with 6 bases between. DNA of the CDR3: TGTGCCAGCAGCCAAGGGCCCGATGGCTACACCTTC. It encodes CASSQGPDGYTF.

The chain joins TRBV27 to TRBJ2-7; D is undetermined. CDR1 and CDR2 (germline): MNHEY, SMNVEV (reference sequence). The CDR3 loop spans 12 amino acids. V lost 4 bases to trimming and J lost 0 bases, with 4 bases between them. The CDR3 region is CASSSFSYEQYV. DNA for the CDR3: TGTGCCAGCAGTTCTTTCTCCTACGAGCAGTACGTC.

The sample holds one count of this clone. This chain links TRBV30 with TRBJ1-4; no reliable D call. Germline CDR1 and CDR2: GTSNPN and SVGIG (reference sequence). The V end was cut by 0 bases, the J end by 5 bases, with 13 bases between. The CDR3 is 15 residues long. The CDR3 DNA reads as TGTGCCTGGAGTGTAAACCCCGGGAGGAATGAAAAACTGTTTTTT. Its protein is CAWSVNPGRNEKLFF.

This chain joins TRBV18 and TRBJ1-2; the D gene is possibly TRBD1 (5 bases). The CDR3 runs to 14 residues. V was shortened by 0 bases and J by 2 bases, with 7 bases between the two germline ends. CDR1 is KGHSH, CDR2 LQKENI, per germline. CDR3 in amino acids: CASSPPPGNYGYTF. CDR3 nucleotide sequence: TGTGCCAGCTCACCACCTCCAGGGAACTATGGCTACACCTTC. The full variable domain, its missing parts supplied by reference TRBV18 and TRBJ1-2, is NAGVMQNPRHLVRRRGQEARLRCSPMKGHSHVYWYRQLPEEGLKFMVYLQKENIIDESGMPKERFSAEFPKEGPSILRIQQVVRGDSAAYFCASSPPPGNYGYTFGSGTRLTVV.

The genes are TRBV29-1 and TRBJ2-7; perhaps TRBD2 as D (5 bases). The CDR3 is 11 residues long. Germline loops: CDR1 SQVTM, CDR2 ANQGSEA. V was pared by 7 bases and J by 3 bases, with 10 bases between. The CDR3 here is CSASEGYEQYV. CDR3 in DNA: TGCAGCGCCAGTGAGGGCTACGAGCAGTACGTC.

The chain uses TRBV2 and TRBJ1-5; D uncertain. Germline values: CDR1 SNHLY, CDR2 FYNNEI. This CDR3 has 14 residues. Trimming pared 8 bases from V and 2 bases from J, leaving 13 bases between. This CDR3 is CASRSELGNQPQHF. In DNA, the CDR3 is TGTGCCAGCCGCAGTGAACTAGGCAATCAGCCCCAGCATTTT.

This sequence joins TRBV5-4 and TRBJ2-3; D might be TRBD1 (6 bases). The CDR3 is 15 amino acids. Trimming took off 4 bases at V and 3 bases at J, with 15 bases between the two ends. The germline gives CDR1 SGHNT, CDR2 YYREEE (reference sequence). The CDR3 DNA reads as TGTGCCAGCAGCGGGCGGGCAGGGGCTACAGATACGCAGTATTTT. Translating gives CASSGRAGATDTQYF.

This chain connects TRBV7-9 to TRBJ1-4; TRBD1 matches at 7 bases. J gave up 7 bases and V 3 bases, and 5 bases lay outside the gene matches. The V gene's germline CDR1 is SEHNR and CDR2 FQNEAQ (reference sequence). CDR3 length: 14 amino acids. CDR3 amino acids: CASSLTGLGEKLFF. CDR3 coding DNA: TGTGCCAGCAGCTTGACAGGGCTCGGTGAAAAACTGTTTTTT.

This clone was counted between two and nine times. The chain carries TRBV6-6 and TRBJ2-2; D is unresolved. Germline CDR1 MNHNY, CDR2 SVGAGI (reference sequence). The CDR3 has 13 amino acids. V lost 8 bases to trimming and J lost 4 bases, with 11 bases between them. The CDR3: CASSRHRTGELFF. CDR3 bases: TGTGCCAGCTCACGACACCGCACCGGGGAGCTGTTTTTT.

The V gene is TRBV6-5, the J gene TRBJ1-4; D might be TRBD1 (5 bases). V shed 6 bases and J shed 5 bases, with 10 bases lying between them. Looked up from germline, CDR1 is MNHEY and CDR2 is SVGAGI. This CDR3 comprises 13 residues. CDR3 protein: CASSPRGNEKLFF. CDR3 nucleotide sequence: TGTGCCAGCAGCCCCCGGGGGAATGAAAAACTGTTTTTT.

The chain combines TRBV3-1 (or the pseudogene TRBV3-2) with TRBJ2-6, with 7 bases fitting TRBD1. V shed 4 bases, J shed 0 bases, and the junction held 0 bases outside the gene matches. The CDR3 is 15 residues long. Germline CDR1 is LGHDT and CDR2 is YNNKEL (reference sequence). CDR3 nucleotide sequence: TGTGCCAGCAGCCCAGGGGGCTCTGGGGCCAACGTCCTGACTTTC. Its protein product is CASSPGGSGANVLTF.

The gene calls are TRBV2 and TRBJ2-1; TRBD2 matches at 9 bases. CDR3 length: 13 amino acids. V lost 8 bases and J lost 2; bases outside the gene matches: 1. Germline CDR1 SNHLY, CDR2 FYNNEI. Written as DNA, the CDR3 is TGTGCCAGCCTAGCGGGGACCTACAATGAGCAGTTCTTC. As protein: CASLAGTYNEQFF.

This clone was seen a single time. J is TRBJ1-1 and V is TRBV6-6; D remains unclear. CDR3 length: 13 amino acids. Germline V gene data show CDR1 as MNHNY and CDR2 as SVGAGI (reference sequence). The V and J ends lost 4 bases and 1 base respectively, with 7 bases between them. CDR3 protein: CASSSAGNTEAFF. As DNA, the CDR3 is TGTGCCAGCAGTTCCGCAGGGAACACTGAAGCTTTCTTT.

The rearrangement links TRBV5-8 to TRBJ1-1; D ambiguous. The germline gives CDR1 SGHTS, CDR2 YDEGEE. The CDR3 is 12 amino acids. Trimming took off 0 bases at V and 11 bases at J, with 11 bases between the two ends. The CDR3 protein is CASSLDPRNAFF. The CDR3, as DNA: TGTGCCAGCAGCTTGGACCCGCGGAACGCTTTCTTT.

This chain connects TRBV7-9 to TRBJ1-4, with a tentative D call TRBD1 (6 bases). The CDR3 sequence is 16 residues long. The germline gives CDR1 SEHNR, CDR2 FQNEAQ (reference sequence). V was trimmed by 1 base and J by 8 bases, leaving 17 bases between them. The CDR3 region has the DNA TGTGCCAGCAGCTTAGTTAGGGGGACCCGAGGAGAAAAACTGTTTTTT. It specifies CASSLVRGTRGEKLFF.

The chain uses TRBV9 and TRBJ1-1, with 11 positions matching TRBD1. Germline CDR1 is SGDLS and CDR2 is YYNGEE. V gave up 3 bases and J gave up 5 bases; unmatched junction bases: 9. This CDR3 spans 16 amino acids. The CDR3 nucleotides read TGTGCCAGCAGCGGACTACCCGGGACAGGGGGTACTGAAGCTTTCTTT. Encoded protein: CASSGLPGTGGTEAFF. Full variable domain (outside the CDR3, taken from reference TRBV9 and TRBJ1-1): DSGVTQTPKHLITATGQRVTLRCSPRSGDLSVYWYQQSLDQGLQFLIQYYNGEERAKGNILERFSAQQFPDLHSELNLSSLELGDSALYFCASSGLPGTGGTEAFFGQGTRLTVV.

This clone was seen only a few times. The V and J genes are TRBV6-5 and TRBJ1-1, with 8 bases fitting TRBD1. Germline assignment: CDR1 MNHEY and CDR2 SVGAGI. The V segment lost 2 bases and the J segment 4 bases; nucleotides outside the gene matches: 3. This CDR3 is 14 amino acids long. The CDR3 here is CASSYDRGVTEAFF. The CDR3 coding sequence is TGTGCCAGCAGTTACGACAGGGGAGTCACTGAAGCTTTCTTT.